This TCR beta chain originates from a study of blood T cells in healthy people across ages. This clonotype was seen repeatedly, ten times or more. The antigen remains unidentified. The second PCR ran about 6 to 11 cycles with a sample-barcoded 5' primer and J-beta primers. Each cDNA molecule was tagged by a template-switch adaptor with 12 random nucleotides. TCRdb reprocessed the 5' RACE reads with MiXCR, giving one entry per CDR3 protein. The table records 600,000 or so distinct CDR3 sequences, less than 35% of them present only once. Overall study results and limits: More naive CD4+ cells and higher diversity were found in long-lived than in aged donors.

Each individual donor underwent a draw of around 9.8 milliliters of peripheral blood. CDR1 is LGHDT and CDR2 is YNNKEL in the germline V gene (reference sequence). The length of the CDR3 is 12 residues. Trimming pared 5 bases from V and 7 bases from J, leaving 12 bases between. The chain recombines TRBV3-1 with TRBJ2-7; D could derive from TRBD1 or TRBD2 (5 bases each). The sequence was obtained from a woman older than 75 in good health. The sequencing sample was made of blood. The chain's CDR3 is CASSFRDGEQYF. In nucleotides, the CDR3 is TGTGCCAGCAGCTTCAGGGACGGGGAGCAGTACTTC.